The 24 T cell receptor beta chains below come from one sample, sequenced in a study of blood T cell repertoires in COVID-19. Only in-frame clones appear in the TCRdb table, and some are missing; sequencing was by immunoSEQ multiplex PCR. Of some 250,000 clones in the sample, about 87% are singletons; the top ten hold 6% to 9%. The specimen was peripheral blood. The origin of the receptors is an older woman with active or convalescent COVID-19.

This chain connects TRBV6-2 or TRBV6-3 to TRBJ1-1; TRBD1 matches at 10 bases. V trimming: 5 bases; J trimming: 4 bases; junction bases outside the gene matches: 4. This CDR3 has 14 amino acids. The germline V gene encodes CDR1 MNHEY and CDR2 SVGEGT. CDR3 sequence: CASSATGGLTEAFF. The CDR3 nucleotides read TGTGCCAGCAGTGCGACAGGGGGCCTCACTGAAGCTTTCTTT.

The chain carries TRBV4-2 and TRBJ2-6; TRBD1 is a possible D gene (5 bases). The CDR3 is made up of 16 amino acids. Trimming removed 2 bases from V and 0 bases from J, with 8 bases in between. The germline V gene encodes CDR1 LGHNA and CDR2 YNFKEQ. The CDR3 loop is CASSQPDSSGANVLTF. Written as DNA, the CDR3 is TGTGCCAGCAGCCAACCAGACAGCTCTGGGGCCAACGTCCTGACTTTC.

The CDR3 DNA is TGTGCCAGCAGTTTACCGACAGGGGTGTTTCAGCCCCAGCATTTT. As protein: CASSLPTGVFQPQHF. The chain is built from TRBV28 and TRBJ1-5, with 8 positions matching TRBD1. CDR3 size: 15 residues. Germline values: CDR1 MDHEN, CDR2 SYDVKM. After removal of 2 bases from V and 6 bases from J, the junction contained 6 bases not matched to a gene.

The chain couples TRBV6-1 to TRBJ2-3; TRBD1 matches 7 bases. V lost 5 bases and J lost 6; bases outside the gene matches: 11. This CDR3 region has 15 residues. Per the germline V gene, CDR1 is MNHNS and CDR2 is SASEGT. CDR3 sequence (DNA): TGTGCCAGCAGTAACCACCCAGGGGGATGGGATACGCAGTATTTT. It specifies CASSNHPGGWDTQYF.

The CDR3 DNA reads as TGCGCCAGCAGCCATACCGGGACAGAGAACACTGAAGCTTTCTTT. This encodes CASSHTGTENTEAFF. V and J are TRBV4-1 and TRBJ1-1; 7 bases agree with TRBD1. V shed 3 bases and J 1 base; nucleotides not matched to a gene: 5. Germline assignment: CDR1 MGHRA and CDR2 YSYEKL. The CDR3 contains 15 residues.

The V gene is TRBV2, the J gene TRBJ1-2, with D perhaps matching TRBD1 (6 bases). Germline CDR1 SNHLY, CDR2 FYNNEI. V was clipped by 9 bases and J by 6 bases, with 14 bases between them. The CDR3 consists of 12 residues. The CDR3 loop reads CASDQGTDGYTF. The CDR3 nucleotides read TGTGCCAGTGACCAGGGGACGGATGGCTACACCTTC. Complete variable domain (other parts from reference TRBV2 and TRBJ1-2): EPEVTQTPSHQVTQMGQEVILRCVPISNHLYFYWYRQILGQKVEFLVSFYNNEISEKSEIFDDQFSVERPDGSNFTLKIRSTKLEDSAMYFCASDQGTDGYTFGSGTRLTVV.

The chain employs TRBV9 and TRBJ1-2, with no clear D. The CDR3 covers 13 residues. Germline loops: CDR1 SGDLS, CDR2 YYNGEE. V was shortened by 0 bases and J by 4 bases, with 7 bases between the two germline ends. DNA for the CDR3: TGTGCCAGCAGCGTAGGGGCAGCCTATGGCTACACCTTC. This gives the protein CASSVGAAYGYTF.

The J gene is TRBJ1-1, the V gene TRBV18, with 7 bases matching TRBD1. Germline V gene sequence: CDR1 KGHSH, CDR2 LQKENI. This CDR3 contains 13 residues. The V and J ends lost 3 bases and 3 bases, in that order; junction bases with no gene match: 1. This chain's CDR3 is CASSPQGDTEAFF. CDR3 nucleotide sequence: TGTGCCAGCTCACCCCAGGGGGACACTGAAGCTTTCTTT. Filled out from reference TRBV18 and TRBJ1-1, the complete variable domain reads NAGVMQNPRHLVRRRGQEARLRCSPMKGHSHVYWYRQLPEEGLKFMVYLQKENIIDESGMPKERFSAEFPKEGPSILRIQQVVRGDSAAYFCASSPQGDTEAFFGQGTRLTVV.

The V and J genes are TRBV6-2 or TRBV6-3 and TRBJ2-3, with TRBD2 matching over 14 bases. V lost 4 bases, J lost 0 bases, and 12 bases stayed unmatched. The germline CDR1 and CDR2 sequences are MNHEY and SVGEGT. CDR3 length: 20 residues. The CDR3 loop is CASSSPPWTSGGISTDTQYF. The CDR3, as DNA: TGTGCCAGCAGTTCACCCCCTTGGACTAGCGGGGGGATTAGCACAGATACGCAGTATTTT.

V is TRBV11-2 and J is TRBJ1-2; 8 bases map to TRBD1. Germline CDR1 is SGHAT and CDR2 is FQNNGV. The CDR3 has 14 amino acids. J was trimmed by 7 bases and V by 5 bases; bases with no gene match: 9. The CDR3 DNA sequence: TGTGCCAGCAGCCCCGTGGACAGGGCGGGTGGCTACACCTTC. This codes for CASSPVDRAGGYTF.

This clone was recorded only once. V is TRBV7-9 and J is TRBJ1-4, with TRBD1 identical over 7 bases. The CDR3 loop spans 13 amino acids. V shed 10 bases, J shed 11 bases, and the junction held 13 bases outside the gene matches. CDR1 and CDR2 from the germline V gene are SEHNR and FQNEAQ (reference sequence). In DNA form, the CDR3 reads TGTGCCACTCCAGGGGGTCCAACCGGGAAACTGTTTTTT. It specifies CATPGGPTGKLFF.

The V call is TRBV18, the J call TRBJ2-3, with TRBD1 matching over 7 bases. Germline CDR1 KGHSH, CDR2 LQKENI. The CDR3 spans 14 residues. V lost 3 bases, J lost 6 bases, and 6 bases stayed unmatched. The CDR3 DNA reads as TGTGCCAGCTCACCGACAGGGATGAGGGATACGCAGTATTTT. Its protein is CASSPTGMRDTQYF.

The genes are TRBV4-3 and TRBJ2-5, with 10 positions matching TRBD2. The CDR3 is 15 amino acids. The J segment lost 4 bases and the V segment lost 0 bases, leaving 2 bases of the junction unmatched. Germline CDR1 and CDR2: LGHNA and YSLEER. Here the CDR3 reads CASSQDLAGVETQYF. The DNA for the CDR3 is TGCGCCAGCAGCCAAGATCTAGCGGGGGTAGAGACCCAGTACTTC.

The chain joins TRBV4-3 to TRBJ1-5; a possible D gene is TRBD1 (5 bases). V lost 0 bases and J 0 bases, leaving 15 bases between the germline ends. This CDR3 contains 18 residues. Germline loops: CDR1 LGHNA, CDR2 YSLEER. The CDR3 nucleotides read TGCGCCAGCAGCCAAGAGCCCATTGGCGGGGCTAGCAATCAGCCCCAGCATTTT. Encoded protein: CASSQEPIGGASNQPQHF.

The CDR3 region is CASSQETFALVTDTQYF. Written as DNA, the CDR3 is TGCGCCAGCAGCCAAGAGACTTTCGCCCTGGTTACAGATACGCAGTATTTT. The chain has TRBV4-3 and TRBJ2-3; D gene unclear. CDR1 and CDR2 from the germline V gene are LGHNA and YSLEER. V was shortened by 0 bases and J by 3 bases, with 16 bases between the two germline ends. This CDR3 comprises 17 residues.

The V call is TRBV7-2, the J call TRBJ2-5; possible D gene TRBD2, 6 bases. Looked up from germline, CDR1 is SGHTA and CDR2 is FQGNSA. Trimming removed 2 bases at V and 0 bases at J, with 10 bases between. The CDR3 is 15 amino acids. CDR3 nucleotides: TGTGCCAGCAGCTTATCCGGGAGAAACCAAGAGACCCAGTACTTC. Translating gives CASSLSGRNQETQYF. The full variable domain, its missing parts supplied by reference TRBV7-2 and TRBJ2-5, is GAGVSQSPSNKVTEKGKDVELRCDPISGHTALYWYRQSLGQGLEFLIYFQGNSAPDKSGLPSDRFSAERTGGSVSTLTIQRTQQEDSAVYLCASSLSGRNQETQYFGPGTRLLVL.

The V gene is TRBV9, the J gene TRBJ1-3; 8 bases agree with TRBD1. Germline V gene lookup returns CDR1 SGDLS and CDR2 YYNGEE. Germline trimming cut 4 bases from V and 4 bases from J; bases unmatched to any gene: 4. The CDR3 is made up of 14 amino acids. The CDR3 DNA sequence: TGTGCCAGCAGCCCGAGACAGGGGGGAAACACCATATATTTT. It translates to CASSPRQGGNTIYF.

This chain joins TRBV28 and TRBJ2-1; weak D call: TRBD1 (6 bases). The germline V gene has CDR1 MDHEN and CDR2 SYDVKM. The length of the CDR3 is 13 residues. The germline V and J ends were trimmed by 6 bases and 10 bases, with 16 bases remaining between them. CDR3 nucleotide sequence: TGTGCCAGCAGGGACAGCACTACCCGGGAGCAGTTCTTC. Residues: CASRDSTTREQFF.

The gene calls are TRBV5-1 and TRBJ2-4, with D uncertain. The ends were cut back, 5 bases at V and 7 bases at J, with 13 bases in the middle. The CDR3 is made up of 13 amino acids. Germline V lookup: CDR1 SGHRS, CDR2 YFSETQ. The CDR3 region has the DNA TGCGCCAGCAGTACTTCCCGCTTGAACATTCAGTACTTC. It codes for CASSTSRLNIQYF. The full variable domain, rest sourced from reference TRBV5-1 and TRBJ2-4, is KAGVTQTPRYLIKTRGQQVTLSCSPISGHRSVSWYQQTPGQGLQFLFEYFSETQRNKGNFPGRFSGRQFSNSRSEMNVSTLELGDSALYLCASSTSRLNIQYFGAGTRLSVL.

This clone came up a few times. CDR3 sequence reads: CASKGQGNSPLHF. Written as DNA, the CDR3 is TGCGCCAGCAAGGGACAGGGTAATTCACCCCTCCACTTT. The chain recombines TRBV10-2 with TRBJ1-6; 9 bases fit TRBD1. The CDR3 covers 13 residues. V lost 7 bases and J lost 6; bases outside the gene matches: 1. CDR1 is WSHSY and CDR2 is SAAADI in the germline V gene.

The chain joins TRBV6-5 to TRBJ1-2; D is possibly TRBD1 (5 bases). CDR3 size: 16 residues. Germline V gives CDR1 MNHEY, CDR2 SVGAGI. V lost 2 bases and J 8 bases, leaving 21 bases between the germline ends. The CDR3 here is CASSYQGDPNWIGYTF. The CDR3 nucleotides read TGTGCCAGCAGTTACCAGGGCGATCCAAATTGGATCGGCTACACCTTC.

The chain has TRBV5-8 and TRBJ1-6; D is possibly TRBD1 (5 bases). Germline CDR1 and CDR2: SGHTS and YDEGEE. The V end lost 1 base, the J end lost 0 bases, and 5 bases lay between the germline ends. The CDR3 is made up of 15 amino acids. The CDR3 loop is CASSLRGSYNSPLHF. In nucleotides, the CDR3 is TGTGCCAGCAGCTTGAGGGGCTCCTATAATTCACCCCTCCACTTT.

V usage is TRBV3-1 (or the pseudogene TRBV3-2) and J usage is TRBJ1-1, with 8 bases that match TRBD1. This CDR3 region has 11 residues. Trimming removed 3 bases from V and 12 bases from J; junction bases left unmatched: 3. In germline, CDR1 is LGHDT, CDR2 YNNKEL (reference sequence). The CDR3 region has the DNA TGTGCCAGCAGCCATGGACAGGGATCTTTCTTT. Translated: CASSHGQGSFF.

The chain couples TRBV5-4 to TRBJ1-1; 8 nucleotides line up with TRBD1. Germline CDR1 reads SGHNT; CDR2 reads YYREEE (reference sequence). Unmatched junction bases numbered 1, after V lost 3 bases and J lost 6 bases. The CDR3 runs to 12 residues. DNA for the CDR3: TGTGCCAGCAGCTGGACAGGGTCTGAAGCTTTCTTT. Protein: CASSWTGSEAFF.